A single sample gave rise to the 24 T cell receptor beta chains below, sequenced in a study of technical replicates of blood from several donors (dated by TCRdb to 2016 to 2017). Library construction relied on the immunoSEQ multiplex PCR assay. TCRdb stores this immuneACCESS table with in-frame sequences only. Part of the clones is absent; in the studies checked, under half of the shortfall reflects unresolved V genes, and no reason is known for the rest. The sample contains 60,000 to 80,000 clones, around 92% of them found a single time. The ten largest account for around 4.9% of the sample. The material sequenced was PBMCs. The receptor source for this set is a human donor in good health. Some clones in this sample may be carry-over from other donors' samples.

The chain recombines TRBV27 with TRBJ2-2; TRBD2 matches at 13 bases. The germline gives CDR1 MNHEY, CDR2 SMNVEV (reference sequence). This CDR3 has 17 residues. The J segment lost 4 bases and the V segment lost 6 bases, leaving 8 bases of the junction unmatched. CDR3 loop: CASSRLAGGPTTGELFF. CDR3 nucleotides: TGTGCCAGCAGCCGACTAGCGGGAGGCCCAACCACCGGGGAGCTGTTTTTT.

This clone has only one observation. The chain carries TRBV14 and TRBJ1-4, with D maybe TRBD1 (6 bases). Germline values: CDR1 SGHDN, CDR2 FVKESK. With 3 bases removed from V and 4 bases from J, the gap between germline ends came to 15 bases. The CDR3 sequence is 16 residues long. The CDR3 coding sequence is TGTGCCAGCAGCCATAGAATAGGGGACAATAATGAAAAACTGTTTTTT. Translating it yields CASSHRIGDNNEKLFF.

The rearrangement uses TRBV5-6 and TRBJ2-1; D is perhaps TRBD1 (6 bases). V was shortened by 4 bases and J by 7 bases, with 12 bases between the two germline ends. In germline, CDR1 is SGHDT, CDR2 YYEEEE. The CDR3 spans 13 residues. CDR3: CASSRDTRNEQFF. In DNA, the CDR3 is TGTGCCAGCAGCCGGGACACCCGGAATGAGCAGTTCTTC.

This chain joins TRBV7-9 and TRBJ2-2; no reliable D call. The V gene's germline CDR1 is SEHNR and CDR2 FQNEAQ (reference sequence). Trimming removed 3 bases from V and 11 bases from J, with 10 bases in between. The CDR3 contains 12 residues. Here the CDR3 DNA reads TGTGCCAGCAGCTTTGACAAGGCTGAGCTGTTTTTT. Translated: CASSFDKAELFF. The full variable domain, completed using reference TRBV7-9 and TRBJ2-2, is DTGVSQNPRHKITKRGQNVTFRCDPISEHNRLYWYRQTLGQGPEFLTYFQNEAQLEKSRLLSDRFSAERPKGSFSTLEIQRTEQGDSAMYLCASSFDKAELFFGEGSRLTVL.

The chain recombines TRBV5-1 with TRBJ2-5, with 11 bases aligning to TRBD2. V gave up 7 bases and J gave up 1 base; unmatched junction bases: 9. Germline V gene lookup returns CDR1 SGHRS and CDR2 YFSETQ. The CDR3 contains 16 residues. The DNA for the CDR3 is TGCGCCAGCTGGGGGCCCGGGACTAGCGGCCAAGAGACCCAGTACTTC. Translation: CASWGPGTSGQETQYF.

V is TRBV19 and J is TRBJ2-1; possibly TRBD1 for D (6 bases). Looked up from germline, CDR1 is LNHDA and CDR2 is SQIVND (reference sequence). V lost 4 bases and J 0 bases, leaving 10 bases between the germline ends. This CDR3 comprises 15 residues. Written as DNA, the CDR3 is TGTGCCAGTAGTACCGGACAGAGCTCCTACAATGAGCAGTTCTTC. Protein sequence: CASSTGQSSYNEQFF.

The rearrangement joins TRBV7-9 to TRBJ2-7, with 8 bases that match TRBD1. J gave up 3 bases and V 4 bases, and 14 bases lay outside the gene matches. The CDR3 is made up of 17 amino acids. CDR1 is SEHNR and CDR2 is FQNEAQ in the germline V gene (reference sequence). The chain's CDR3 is CASSSGNYRGRGYEQYF. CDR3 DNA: TGTGCCAGCAGCTCGGGAAACTACAGGGGGAGAGGCTACGAGCAGTACTTC.

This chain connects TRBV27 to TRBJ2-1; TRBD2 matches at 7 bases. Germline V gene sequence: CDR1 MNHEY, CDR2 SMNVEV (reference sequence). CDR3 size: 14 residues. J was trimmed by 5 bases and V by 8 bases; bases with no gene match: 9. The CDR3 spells CASGDYGTNNEQFF. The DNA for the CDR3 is TGTGCCAGCGGCGATTACGGGACTAACAATGAGCAGTTCTTC.

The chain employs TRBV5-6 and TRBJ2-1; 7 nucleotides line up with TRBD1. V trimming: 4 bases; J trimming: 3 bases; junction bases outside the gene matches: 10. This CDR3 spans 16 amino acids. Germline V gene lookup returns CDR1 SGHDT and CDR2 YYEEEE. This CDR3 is CASSPPGQGDYNEQFF. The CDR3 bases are TGTGCCAGCAGCCCGCCGGGGCAGGGGGACTACAATGAGCAGTTCTTC. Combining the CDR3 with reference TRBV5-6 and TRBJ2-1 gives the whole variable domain DAGVTQSPTHLIKTRGQQVTLRCSPKSGHDTVSWYQQALGQGPQFIFQYYEEEERQRGNFPDRFSGHQFPNYSSELNVNALLLGDSALYLCASSPPGQGDYNEQFFGPGTRLTVL.

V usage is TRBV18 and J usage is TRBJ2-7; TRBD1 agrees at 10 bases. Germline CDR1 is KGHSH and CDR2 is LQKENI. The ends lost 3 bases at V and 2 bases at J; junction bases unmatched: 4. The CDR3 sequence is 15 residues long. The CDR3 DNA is TGTGCCAGCTCACCCACCGGGACAGGGGCCTACGAGCAGTACTTC. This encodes CASSPTGTGAYEQYF.

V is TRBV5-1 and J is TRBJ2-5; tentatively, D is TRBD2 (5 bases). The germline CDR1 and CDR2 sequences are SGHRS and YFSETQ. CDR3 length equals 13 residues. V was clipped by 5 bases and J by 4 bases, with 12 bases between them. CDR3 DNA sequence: TGCGCCAGCAGGGCTAGCCGGGGAGAGACCCAGTACTTC. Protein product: CASRASRGETQYF.

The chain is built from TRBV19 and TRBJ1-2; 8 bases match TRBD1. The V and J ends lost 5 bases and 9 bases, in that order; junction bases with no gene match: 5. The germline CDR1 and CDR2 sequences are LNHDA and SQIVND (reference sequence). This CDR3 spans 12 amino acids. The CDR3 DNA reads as TGTGCCAGTAGTGGGTGGACAGGGAGCTACACCTTC. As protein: CASSGWTGSYTF. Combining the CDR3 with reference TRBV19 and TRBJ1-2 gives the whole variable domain DGGITQSPKYLFRKEGQNVTLSCEQNLNHDAMYWYRQDPGQGLRLIYYSQIVNDFQKGDIAEGYSVSREKKESFPLTVTSAQKNPTAFYLCASSGWTGSYTFGSGTRLTVV.

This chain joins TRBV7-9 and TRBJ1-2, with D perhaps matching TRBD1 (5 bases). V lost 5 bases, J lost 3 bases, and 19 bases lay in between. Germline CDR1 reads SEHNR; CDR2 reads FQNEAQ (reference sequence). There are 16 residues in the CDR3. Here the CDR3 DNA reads TGTGCCAGCAGCCCATTGGGGGGTTATAGGGACTATGGCTACACCTTC. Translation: CASSPLGGYRDYGYTF.

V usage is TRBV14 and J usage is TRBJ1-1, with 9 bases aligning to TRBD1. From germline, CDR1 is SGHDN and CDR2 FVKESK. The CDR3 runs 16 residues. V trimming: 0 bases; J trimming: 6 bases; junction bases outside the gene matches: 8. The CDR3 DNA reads TGTGCCAGCAGCCAAGAGGGACAGGGTAACTCTCCTGAAGCTTTCTTT. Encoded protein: CASSQEGQGNSPEAFF.

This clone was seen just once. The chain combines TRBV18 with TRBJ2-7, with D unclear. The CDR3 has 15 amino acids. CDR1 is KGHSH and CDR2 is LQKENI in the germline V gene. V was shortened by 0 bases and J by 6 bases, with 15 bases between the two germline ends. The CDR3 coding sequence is TGTGCCAGCTCACCACCTAGTTTTGTGTCGTCCGAGCAGTACTTC. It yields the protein CASSPPSFVSSEQYF.

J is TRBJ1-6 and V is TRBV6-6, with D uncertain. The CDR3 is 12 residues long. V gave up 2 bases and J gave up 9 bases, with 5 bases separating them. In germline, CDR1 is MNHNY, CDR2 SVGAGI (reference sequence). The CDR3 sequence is CASSYASSPLHF. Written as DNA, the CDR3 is TGTGCCAGCAGTTACGCGAGTTCACCCCTCCACTTT.

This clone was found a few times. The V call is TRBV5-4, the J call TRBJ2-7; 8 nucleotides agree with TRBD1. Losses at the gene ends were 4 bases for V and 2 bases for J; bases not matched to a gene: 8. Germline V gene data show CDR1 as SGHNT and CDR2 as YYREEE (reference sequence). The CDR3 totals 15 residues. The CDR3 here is CASSIRTGRTYEQYF. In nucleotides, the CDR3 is TGTGCCAGCAGCATCAGGACAGGGCGAACCTACGAGCAGTACTTC.

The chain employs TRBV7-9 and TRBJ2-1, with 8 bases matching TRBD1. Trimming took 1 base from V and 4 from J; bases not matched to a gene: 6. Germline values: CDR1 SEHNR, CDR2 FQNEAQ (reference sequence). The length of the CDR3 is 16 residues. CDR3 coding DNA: TGTGCCAGCAGCTTAGTCACAGGGGGAGAATACAATGAGCAGTTCTTC. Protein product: CASSLVTGGEYNEQFF. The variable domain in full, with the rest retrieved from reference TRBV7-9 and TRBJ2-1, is DTGVSQNPRHKITKRGQNVTFRCDPISEHNRLYWYRQTLGQGPEFLTYFQNEAQLEKSRLLSDRFSAERPKGSFSTLEIQRTEQGDSAMYLCASSLVTGGEYNEQFFGPGTRLTVL.

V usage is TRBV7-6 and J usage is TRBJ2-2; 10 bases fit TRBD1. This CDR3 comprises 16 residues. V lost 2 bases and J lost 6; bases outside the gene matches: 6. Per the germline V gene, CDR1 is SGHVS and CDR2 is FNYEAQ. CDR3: CASSLKDRGIAGELFF. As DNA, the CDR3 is TGTGCCAGCAGCTTAAAGGACAGGGGGATCGCCGGGGAGCTGTTTTTT.

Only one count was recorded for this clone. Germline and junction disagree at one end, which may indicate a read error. CDR3 in amino acids: CASRLERGNYNEQFF. DNA of the CDR3: TGTGCCAGCAGGTTAGAGCGGGGAAACTACAATGAGCAGTTCTTC. J is TRBJ2-1 and V is TRBV7-2; 7 bases fit TRBD2. This CDR3 region has 15 residues. The germline CDR1 and CDR2 sequences are SGHTA and FQGNSA.

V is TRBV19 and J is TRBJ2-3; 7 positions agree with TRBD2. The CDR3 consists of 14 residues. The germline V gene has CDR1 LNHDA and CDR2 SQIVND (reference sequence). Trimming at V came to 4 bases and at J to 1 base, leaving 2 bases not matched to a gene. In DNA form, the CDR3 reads TGTGCCAGTAGTAATGGGGGGGGCACAGATACGCAGTATTTT. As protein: CASSNGGGTDTQYF. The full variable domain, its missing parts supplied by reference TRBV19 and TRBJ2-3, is DGGITQSPKYLFRKEGQNVTLSCEQNLNHDAMYWYRQDPGQGLRLIYYSQIVNDFQKGDIAEGYSVSREKKESFPLTVTSAQKNPTAFYLCASSNGGGTDTQYFGPGTRLTVL.

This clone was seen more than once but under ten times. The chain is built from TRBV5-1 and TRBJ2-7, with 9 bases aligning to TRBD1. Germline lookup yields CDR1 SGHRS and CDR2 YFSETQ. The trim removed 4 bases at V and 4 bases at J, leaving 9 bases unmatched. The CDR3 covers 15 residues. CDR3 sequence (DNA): TGCGCCAGCAGCCGGACAGGGGCAGAAACGTACGAGCAGTACTTC. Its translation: CASSRTGAETYEQYF. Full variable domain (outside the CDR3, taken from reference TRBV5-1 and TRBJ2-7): KAGVTQTPRYLIKTRGQQVTLSCSPISGHRSVSWYQQTPGQGLQFLFEYFSETQRNKGNFPGRFSGRQFSNSRSEMNVSTLELGDSALYLCASSRTGAETYEQYFGPGTRLTVT.

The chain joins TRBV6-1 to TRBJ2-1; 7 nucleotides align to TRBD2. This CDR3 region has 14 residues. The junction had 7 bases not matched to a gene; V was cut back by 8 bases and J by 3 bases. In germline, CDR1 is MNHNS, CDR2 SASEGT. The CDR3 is CASGSGTNYNEQFF. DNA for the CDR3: TGTGCCAGCGGATCTGGGACTAACTACAATGAGCAGTTCTTC.

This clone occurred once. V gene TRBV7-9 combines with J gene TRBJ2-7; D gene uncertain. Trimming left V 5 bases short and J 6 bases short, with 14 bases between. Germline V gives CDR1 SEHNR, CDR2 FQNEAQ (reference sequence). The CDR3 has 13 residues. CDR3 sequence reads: CASSRPGSGEQYF. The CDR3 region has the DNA TGTGCCAGCAGCCGCCCAGGATCCGGCGAGCAGTACTTC.